This T cell receptor beta chain was observed in a study of blood T cell repertoires in COVID-19. The overall study: Samples representing acute and convalescent COVID-19 were sourced from the United States, Italy and Spain. The cDNA or gDNA used as material had been derived from T cells, B-cell-depleted T cells, or PBMCs.

Sequenced by immunoSEQ multiplex PCR; TCRdb stores in-frame clones only, minus some. The sample holds 140,000 to 150,000 clones; 84% are singletons and the top ten take around 45%. CDR1 SNHLY and CDR2 FYNNEI come from the germline V gene. The V end was cut by 5 bases, the J end by 2 bases, with 12 bases between. This CDR3 has 14 residues. This clone was seen a handful of times. The receptor was isolated from a human donor in a cohort sampled during active COVID-19. Sequenced: peripheral blood. The rearrangement joins TRBV2 to TRBJ1-2, with TRBD1 as a possible D gene (5 bases). The CDR3 region is CASSPGLDNYGYTF. The CDR3 region has the DNA TGTGCCAGCAGTCCAGGGTTAGACAACTATGGCTACACCTTC. Full variable domain (rest looked up from reference TRBV2 and TRBJ1-2): EPEVTQTPSHQVTQMGQEVILRCVPISNHLYFYWYRQILGQKVEFLVSFYNNEISEKSEIFDDQFSVERPDGSNFTLKIRSTKLEDSAMYFCASSPGLDNYGYTFGSGTRLTVV.